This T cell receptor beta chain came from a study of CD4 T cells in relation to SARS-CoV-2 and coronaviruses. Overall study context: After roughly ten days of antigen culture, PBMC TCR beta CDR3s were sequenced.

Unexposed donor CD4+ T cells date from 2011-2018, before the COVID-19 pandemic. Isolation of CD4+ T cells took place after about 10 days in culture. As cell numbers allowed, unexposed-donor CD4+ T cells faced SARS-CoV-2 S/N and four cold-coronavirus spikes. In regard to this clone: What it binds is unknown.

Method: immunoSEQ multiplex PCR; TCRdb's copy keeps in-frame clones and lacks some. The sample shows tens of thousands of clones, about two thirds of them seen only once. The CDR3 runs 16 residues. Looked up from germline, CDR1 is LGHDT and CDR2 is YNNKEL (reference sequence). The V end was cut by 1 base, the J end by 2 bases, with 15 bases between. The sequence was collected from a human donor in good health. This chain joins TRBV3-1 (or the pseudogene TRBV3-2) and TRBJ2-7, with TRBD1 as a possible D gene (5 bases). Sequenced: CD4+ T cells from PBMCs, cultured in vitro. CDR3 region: CASSQADIHGPYEQYF. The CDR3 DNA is TGTGCCAGCAGCCAAGCGGACATACACGGGCCCTACGAGCAGTACTTC.